The 3 T cell receptor beta chains given below trace back to one sample, sequenced in a study of blood T cell repertoires in COVID-19 (dated by TCRdb to 2020 to 2021). Libraries were built with the immunoSEQ multiplex PCR assay. TCRdb's version of the immuneACCESS table is confined to in-frame rearrangements and falls short of the full clone set. An unresolved V gene accounts for under half of the shortfall where checked; the remainder is of unknown origin. Recorded for this sample are 270,000 or so clones; 86% of them occurred a single time. The ten largest clones take up approximately 12% of the sample. The sample was peripheral blood. These receptors were obtained from a woman aged 30 to 39 with COVID-19, enrolled during active disease.

This clone was observed a single time. This chain connects TRBV2 to TRBJ2-1, with 10 bases that match TRBD2. Trimming took 7 bases from V and 2 from J; bases not matched to a gene: 2. The CDR3 totals 14 residues. Germline-derived CDR1 and CDR2 are SNHLY and FYNNEI. The CDR3 coding sequence is TGTGCCAGCAATAGCGGGGGGACCTACAATGAGCAGTTCTTC. Translating it yields CASNSGGTYNEQFF.

The gene calls are TRBV5-4 and TRBJ2-7; D unclear. The CDR3 is 13 amino acids. CDR1 and CDR2 from the germline V gene are SGHNT and YYREEE (reference sequence). V shed 2 bases and J shed 1 base, with 7 bases lying between them. The CDR3 here is CASSLQNSYEQYF. Written as DNA, the CDR3 is TGTGCCAGCAGCTTACAAAATTCCTACGAGCAGTACTTC.

CDR3 coding DNA: TGTGCCAGCAGCTTCACAGGTACCGGGGAGCTGTTTTTT. Protein product: CASSFTGTGELFF. The chain carries TRBV7-9 and TRBJ2-2; weak D call: TRBD1 (5 bases). CDR1 is SEHNR, CDR2 FQNEAQ, per germline (reference sequence). This CDR3 is built from 13 residues. V lost 3 bases and J lost 5, with 7 bases in between.